This record looks at one T cell receptor (beta chain) sequence and its context. This record comes from a study of beta chain features in type 1 diabetes. Study as a whole: The examined sorted cells totaled approximately 110 million across samples.

The CDR3 sequence is 17 residues long. Trimming pared 0 bases from V and 6 bases from J, leaving 21 bases between. Germline lookup yields CDR1 SGHRS and CDR2 YFSETQ. The authors sorted CD4+ naive, central memory, regulatory and stem cell-like memory cells via CD45RO/CCR7/CD25/CD127/CD95/CD27. Expressed TCRB transcripts were sequenced, since all the RNA that had been isolated was reverse transcribed. An average of about 3.4 million reads was obtained for naive, central memory and regulatory T cell samples. This table comes from immunoSEQ multiplex PCR, and its TCRdb copy is limited to in-frame clones, with some not included. The table has 300,000 to 400,000 clones, roughly 11% seen once.

The gene calls are TRBV5-1 and TRBJ1-2, with D perhaps TRBD1 (5 bases). The sequenced sample was naive CD4+ T cells from blood. The clonotype originates from a woman aged 25 to 39 in good health. The chain's CDR3 is CASSLGAFGTEIHGYTF. The CDR3 DNA reads as TGCGCCAGCAGCTTGGGAGCCTTTGGGACTGAGATTCATGGCTACACCTTC.